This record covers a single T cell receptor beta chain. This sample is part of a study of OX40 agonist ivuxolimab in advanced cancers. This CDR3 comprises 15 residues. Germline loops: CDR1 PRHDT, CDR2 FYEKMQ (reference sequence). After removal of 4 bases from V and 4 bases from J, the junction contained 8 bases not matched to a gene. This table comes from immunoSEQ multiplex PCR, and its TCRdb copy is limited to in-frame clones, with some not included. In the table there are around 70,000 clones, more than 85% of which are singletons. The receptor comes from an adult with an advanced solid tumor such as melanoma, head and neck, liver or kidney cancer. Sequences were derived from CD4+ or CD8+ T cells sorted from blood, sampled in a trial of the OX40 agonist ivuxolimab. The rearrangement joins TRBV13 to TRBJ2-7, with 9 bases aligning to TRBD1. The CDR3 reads CASSSPGQGRYEQYF. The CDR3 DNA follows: TGTGCCAGCAGCTCGCCGGGACAGGGTCGATACGAGCAGTACTTC.